Listed below are T cell receptor beta chains from one sample, sequenced in a study of blood T cell repertoires in COVID-19. Here immunoSEQ multiplex PCR was the method, and the copy in TCRdb shows in-frame clones only, minus some. Of some 180,000 clones in the sample, 84% are singletons; the top ten hold 3% to 3.5%. The sample comprised PBMCs or T cells enriched from blood (not recorded which). These receptors all stem from a woman aged 25-40 years who had been exposed to COVID-19. Each CDR3 is given with its conserved first and last residue. D genes are given only for firm matches. Expanded clones get a size class; other rows say once, few or many, or leave the size out.

length | D | size | J | V | DNA | CDR3
13 | TRBD2 | NA | TRBJ2-7 | TRBV5-1 | TGCGCCAGCAGCAAACCGGGACTAGACGAGCAGTACTTC | CASSKPGLDEQYF
14 | NA | NA | TRBJ1-5 | TRBV7-9 | TGTGCCAGCACGGAGTTTTCTGGCAATCAGCCCCAGCATTTT | CASTEFSGNQPQHF
17 | NA | once | TRBJ1-3 | TRBV25-1 | TGTGCCAGCAGTGAATCGCGGAAACAAGGAGGGGGAAACACCATATATTTT | CASSESRKQGGGNTIYF
16 | TRBD1 | NA | TRBJ1-6 | TRBV7-2 | TGTGCCAGCAGCTTAATAGGACAGGGGGCGTTTTCACCCCTCCACTTT | CASSLIGQGAFSPLHF
15 | TRBD1 | NA | TRBJ2-4 | TRBV7-2 | TGTGCCAGCAGCTTAGTGGCAGGGGGCAAAAACATTCAGTACTTC | CASSLVAGGKNIQYF
15 | TRBD1 | NA | TRBJ1-2 | TRBV2 | TGTGCCAGCAGTCCAACAGGGGGCAAAGACTATGGCTACACCTTC | CASSPTGGKDYGYTF
20 | TRBD2 | NA | TRBJ2-1 | TRBV7-3 | TGTGCCAGCAGCCCCCTCGGGACTAGCGGGGGGGCCACCTCCTACAATGAGCAGTTCTTC | CASSPLGTSGGATSYNEQFF
16 | TRBD2 | NA | TRBJ2-5 | TRBV7-6 | TGTGCCAGCAGCTCCTCGGGAGGGGGTCCGTGGGAGACCCAGTACTTC | CASSSSGGGPWETQYF
15 | NA | NA | TRBJ1-5 | TRBV2 | TGTGCCAGCAGTATTCGGACGGGGATTAATCAGCCCCAGCATTTT | CASSIRTGINQPQHF
15 | TRBD1 | NA | TRBJ2-2 | TRBV29-1 | TGCAGCGTTGAGCGAGATGAGGGGGCGGTCGGGGAGCTGTTTTTT | CSVERDEGAVGELFF
14 | NA | NA | TRBJ2-7 | TRBV7-2 | TGTGCCAGCAGCTCGACAGTTACCTCCTACGAGCAGTACTTC | CASSSTVTSYEQYF
13 | NA | once | TRBJ2-7 | TRBV5-1 | TGCGCCAGCAGCTTGGGGGGGCCGTACGAGCAGTACTTC | CASSLGGPYEQYF
14 | NA | NA | TRBJ1-2 | TRBV6-5 | TGTGCCAGCAGCCGGACAGCCTCTTCCTATGGCTACACCTTC | CASSRTASSYGYTF
17 | NA | NA | TRBJ1-4 | TRBV2 | TGTGCCAGCAGTGAAAAAGGACTCACAGAATTTAATGAAAAACTGTTTTTT | CASSEKGLTEFNEKLFF
14 | NA | NA | TRBJ1-1 | TRBV18 | TGTGCCAGCTCACCAACAGAAATTAACACTGAAGCTTTCTTT | CASSPTEINTEAFF
15 | TRBD1 | NA | TRBJ1-6 | TRBV7-3 | TGTGCCAGCAGCTTGTTGGGACAGGGCAACTCACCCCTCCACTTT | CASSLLGQGNSPLHF
16 | NA | NA | TRBJ2-2 | TRBV7-2 | TGTGCCAGCAGCCCACCCAGTGGCCGGGAAACCGGGGAGCTGTTTTTT | CASSPPSGRETGELFF
13 | TRBD2 | NA | TRBJ2-1 | TRBV9 | TGTGCCAGCAGCGTAACTAGCGGGGAGGAGCAGTTCTTC | CASSVTSGEEQFF
13 | NA | NA | TRBJ1-2 | TRBV21-1 | TGTGCCAGCAGCACTTGGACAATCTATGGCTACACCTTC | CASSTWTIYGYTF
13 | NA | NA | TRBJ1-2 | TRBV19 | TGTGCCAGTAGTATGCGACAGCTCTATGGCTACACCTTC | CASSMRQLYGYTF
15 | TRBD1 | NA | TRBJ2-5 | TRBV9 | TGTGCCAGCAGCCTGGGACAGAGGGGCGTTGGGTCCCAGTACTTC | CASSLGQRGVGSQYF
13 | NA | NA | TRBJ2-1 | TRBV19 | TGTGCCAGTAGTCTACAGCCCTACAATGAGCAGTTCTTC | CASSLQPYNEQFF
14 | NA | NA | TRBJ2-7 | TRBV4-1 | TGCGCCAGCAGTTTTTCGGAGGGTACCTACGAGCAGTACTTC | CASSFSEGTYEQYF
13 | NA | NA | TRBJ1-2 | TRBV2 | TGTGCCAGCAGTCCCGCCGGGAACTATGGCTACACCTTC | CASSPAGNYGYTF
15 | TRBD2 | NA | TRBJ2-3 | TRBV2 | TGTGCCAGCAGTTTAGCGGGGGGGGGCACAGATACGCAGTATTTT | CASSLAGGGTDTQYF
16 | TRBD1 | NA | TRBJ1-1 | TRBV7-8 | TGTGCCAGCAGCTTAGGGACAGGGAACATGAACACTGAAGCTTTCTTT | CASSLGTGNMNTEAFF
11 | NA | NA | TRBJ1-1 | TRBV30 | TGTGCCTGGAGTGGAGACACTGAAGCTTTCTTT | CAWSGDTEAFF
18 | TRBD1 | NA | TRBJ1-5 | TRBV7-9 | TGTGCCAGCAGCTTAGCCGCTCAGGGACAGGGACACAATCAGCCCCAGCATTTT | CASSLAAQGQGHNQPQHF
14 | TRBD1 | NA | TRBJ1-1 | TRBV7-9 | TGTGCCAGCAGCTGGGACAGCGTAAACACTGAAGCTTTCTTT | CASSWDSVNTEAFF
15 | NA | NA | TRBJ2-6 | TRBV5-5 | TGTGCCAGCAGCTTGGACAGCTCTGGGGCCAACGTCCTGACTTTC | CASSLDSSGANVLTF
15 | NA | once | TRBJ1-1 | TRBV9 | TGTGCCAGCAGCGTTACGACTGCATCCAAGACTGAAGCTTTCTTT | CASSVTTASKTEAFF
14 | TRBD1 | NA | TRBJ1-6 | TRBV3-1/TRBV3-2 | TGTGCCAGCAATCAGGGGGCAAGAAATTCACCCCTCCACTTT | CASNQGARNSPLHF
15 | TRBD1 | NA | TRBJ1-2 | TRBV6-5 | TGTGCCAGCGGACCCAGGACAGGTGGGGTCTATGGCTACACCTTC | CASGPRTGGVYGYTF
13 | TRBD1 | NA | TRBJ1-5 | TRBV7-2 | TGTGCCAGCAGCGCAGGGGGCGGACAGCCCCAGCATTTT | CASSAGGGQPQHF
14 | NA | NA | TRBJ1-1 | TRBV18 | TGTGCCAGCTCACGAACAGTTGGGAACACTGAAGCTTTCTTT | CASSRTVGNTEAFF
15 | TRBD1 | NA | TRBJ2-3 | TRBV10-3 | TGTGCCATCGCTCGGACAGGGGGCAACACAGATACGCAGTATTTT | CAIARTGGNTDTQYF
14 | NA | NA | TRBJ2-5 | TRBV7-9 | TGTGCCAGCAGTTACACTACGGGACAAGAGACCCAGTACTTC | CASSYTTGQETQYF
13 | NA | NA | TRBJ2-7 | TRBV2 | TGTGCCAGCAGGGATGACAGACCCTACGAGCAGTACTTC | CASRDDRPYEQYF
15 | NA | NA | TRBJ1-2 | TRBV6-5 | TGTGCCAGCAGTTACTCCCCGGGGTACTACTATGGCTACACCTTC | CASSYSPGYYYGYTF
14 | NA | few | TRBJ2-5 | TRBV7-9 | TGTGCCAGCAGCTTAGATGGGACACAAGAGACCCAGTACTTC | CASSLDGTQETQYF
16 | NA | NA | TRBJ1-2 | TRBV15 | TGTGCCACCAGCAGAGGTGGGTCGGTGCTTCCTAGTGACTACACCTTC | CATSRGGSVLPSDYTF
14 | TRBD1 | NA | TRBJ1-5 | TRBV6-6 | TGTGCCAGCAGTTACTCACAGGGGAATCAGCCCCAGCATTTT | CASSYSQGNQPQHF
14 | NA | NA | TRBJ1-2 | TRBV30 | TGTGCCTGGAGGACTCGCCTCATGGGCTATGGCTACACCTTC | CAWRTRLMGYGYTF
15 | TRBD2 | NA | TRBJ2-7 | TRBV6-5 | TGTGCCAGCACCAAGCTTGGGGGGGGGAGCCACGAGCAGTACTTC | CASTKLGGGSHEQYF
13 | NA | NA | TRBJ1-5 | TRBV27 | TGTGCCACCCAAAGCAGGTCCAATCAGCCCCAGCATTTT | CATQSRSNQPQHF
17 | NA | NA | TRBJ1-2 | TRBV10-2 | TGCGCCAGCAGTGAGTCGTCGTTAAGACAACAATCTGGTGGCTACACCTTC | CASSESSLRQQSGGYTF
15 | TRBD2 | once | TRBJ2-5 | TRBV5-1 | TGCGCCAGCAGCCGGACTAGCGGGGGGTCCGGGGCCCAGTACTTC | CASSRTSGGSGAQYF
15 | NA | once | TRBJ2-7 | TRBV7-7 | TGTGCCAGCAGCTTAGGACAGGAAGGCTCCTACGAGCAGTACTTC | CASSLGQEGSYEQYF
12 | NA | NA | TRBJ1-2 | TRBV24-1 | TGTGCCACCAGTCGGGGTTCGGATGGCTACACCTTC | CATSRGSDGYTF
13 | NA | NA | TRBJ1-2 | TRBV14 | TGTGCCAGCAGCCAAACAGGGTATTATGGCTACACCTTC | CASSQTGYYGYTF
14 | NA | NA | TRBJ1-3 | TRBV25-1 | TGTGCCAGCAGTGAAATGGCAGGTCGAAACACCATATATTTT | CASSEMAGRNTIYF
14 | NA | NA | TRBJ2-5 | TRBV7-9 | TGTGCCAGCAGCTTAGGTTCCCTCCCGGAGACCCAGTACTTC | CASSLGSLPETQYF
14 | TRBD1 | NA | TRBJ1-4 | TRBV19 | TGTGCCAGTAGCTCAGGGGGCCTTAATGAAAAACTGTTTTTT | CASSSGGLNEKLFF
12 | NA | NA | TRBJ2-1 | TRBV9 | TGTGCCAGCAGCCCACAGGACGATGAGCAGTTCTTC | CASSPQDDEQFF
16 | NA | NA | TRBJ1-6 | TRBV27 | TGTGCCAGCAAGAGAAGATATGGGGAGTATAATTCACCCCTCCACTTT | CASKRRYGEYNSPLHF